This T cell receptor (beta chain) was documented in a study of CD8+ T cells in alopecia areata. Looking at the study overall: Treated patients were given 5 to 10 mg oral tofacitinib twice daily.

The treatment is: oral pan-JAK inhibitor, 5-10 mg twice daily. For this clone: Its antigen remains unknown.

cDNA reverse transcribed from extracted RNA served as the sequencing template. Assay used: immunoSEQ multiplex PCR; TCRdb lists only in-frame clones, some missing. The sample contains a few hundred thousand clones, 35% to 40% of which appear only once. There are 14 residues in the CDR3. Deletions cut 4 bases from V and 2 bases from J, with 11 bases between. Germline values: CDR1 WSHSY, CDR2 SAAADI. Study-wide results and caveats: Under tofacitinib, numerous expanded lesional clonotypes remained detectable in scalp and blood.

The material sequenced was CD4+ T cells sorted from blood, taken at approximately week 30, from a patient treated with tofacitinib. The chain couples TRBV10-2 to TRBJ1-2, with a tentative D call TRBD1 (6 bases). The source of this sequence is a human donor with alopecia areata. CDR3 region: CASSASGANYGYTF. DNA for the CDR3: TGCGCCAGCAGTGCTTCAGGGGCCAACTATGGCTACACCTTC.